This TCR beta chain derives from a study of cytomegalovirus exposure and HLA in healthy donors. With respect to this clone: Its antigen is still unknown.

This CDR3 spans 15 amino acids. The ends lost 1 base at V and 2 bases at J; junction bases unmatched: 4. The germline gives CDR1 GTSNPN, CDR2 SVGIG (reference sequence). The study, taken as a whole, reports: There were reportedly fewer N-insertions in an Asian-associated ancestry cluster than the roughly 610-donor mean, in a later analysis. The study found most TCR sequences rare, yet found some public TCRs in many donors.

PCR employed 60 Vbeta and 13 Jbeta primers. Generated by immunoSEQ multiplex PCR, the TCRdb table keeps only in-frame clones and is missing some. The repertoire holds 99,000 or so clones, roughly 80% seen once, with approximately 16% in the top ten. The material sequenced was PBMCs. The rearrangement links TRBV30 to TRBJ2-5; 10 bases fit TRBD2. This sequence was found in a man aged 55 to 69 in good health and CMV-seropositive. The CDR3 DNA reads TGTGCCTGGAGTGCGACTAGCGGGCCTCAAGAGACCCAGTACTTC. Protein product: CAWSATSGPQETQYF.